Detailed here is one T cell receptor (beta chain). The antigen remains undetermined. This sample also contains other DNA sequences that code for the same CDR3. The source of the sample is a study of cytomegalovirus exposure and HLA in healthy donors. General study findings and limits: An analysis was carried out later, and it reportedly showed fewer N-insertions in an Asian-associated ancestry cluster than the approximately 610-donor mean. In a later analysis, at a false discovery rate of 0.05, 16,951 TCR beta sequences were associated with HLA alleles.

The ends were cut back, 0 bases at V and 3 bases at J, with 8 bases in the middle. Germline assignment: CDR1 MNHEY and CDR2 SVGAGI. The CDR3 is made up of 14 amino acids. PCR employed 60 Vbeta and 13 Jbeta primers. Assay used: immunoSEQ multiplex PCR; TCRdb lists only in-frame clones, some missing. The sample holds fewer than 200,000 clones, about three quarters seen once. The clonotype originates from a woman between 35 and 50 years old in good health and CMV-seropositive. The sequenced sample was PBMCs. The chain has TRBV6-5 and TRBJ1-1; D remains ambiguous. DNA for the CDR3: TGTGCCAGCAGTTACTCGCGAGGAGACACTGAAGCTTTCTTT. It yields the protein CASSYSRGDTEAFF.